The 5 T cell receptor beta chains given below trace back to one sample, sequenced in a study of blood T cell repertoires in COVID-19 (dated by TCRdb to the early 2020s). Library creation used the immunoSEQ multiplex PCR assay. Drawn from immuneACCESS, this table holds only the in-frame rearrangements with V and J called that TCRdb kept. Clones are partly lost; checked studies trace under half to an unresolved V gene and leave the rest unexplained. Across this sample there are 200,000 to 250,000 clones, with 87% seen only once. The ten largest clones capture under 6.5% of the sample. The sample was PBMCs or T cells enriched from blood (not recorded which). The source is a woman younger than 45 with acute COVID-19.

The chain links TRBV30 to TRBJ2-7; D possibly corresponds to TRBD2 (6 bases). Germline CDR1 and CDR2: GTSNPN and SVGIG (reference sequence). The CDR3 extends over 15 amino acids. V was trimmed by 5 bases and J by 0 bases, leaving 17 bases between them. The CDR3 bases are TGTGCCTGGGCCCCGGGGCGCGGGGCCTCCTACGAGCAGTACTTC. Translating gives CAWAPGRGASYEQYF. Using reference TRBV30 and TRBJ2-7 for the parts outside the CDR3, the full variable domain is SQTIHQWPATLVQPVGSPLSLECTVEGTSNPNLYWYRQAAGRGLQLLFYSVGIGQISSEVPQNLSASRPQDRQFILSSKKLLLSDSGFYLCAWAPGRGASYEQYFGPGTRLTVT.

This chain connects TRBV6-5 to TRBJ1-2; D is perhaps TRBD1 (5 bases). Trimming took off 5 bases at V and 0 bases at J, with 10 bases between the two ends. Germline lookup yields CDR1 MNHEY and CDR2 SVGAGI. The CDR3 loop spans 14 amino acids. CDR3 sequence (DNA): TGTGCCAGCAGTCGCGACAGTCCTAACTATGGCTACACCTTC. The encoded protein is CASSRDSPNYGYTF.

The chain recombines TRBV29-1 with TRBJ1-4; no clear D gene. Trimming shortened V by 4 bases and J by 5 bases, and 8 bases separated the two germline ends. This CDR3 is 12 amino acids long. Per the germline V gene, CDR1 is SQVTM and CDR2 is ANQGSEA. The CDR3 nucleotides are TGCAGCGTTGGAGGCGGAAATGAAAAACTGTTTTTT. It encodes CSVGGGNEKLFF.

The CDR3 here is CAWSSWPGSSTEAFF. The CDR3 DNA sequence: TGTGCCTGGAGTAGTTGGCCAGGGTCCTCCACTGAAGCTTTCTTT. This rearrangement joins TRBV30 to TRBJ1-1; possible D gene TRBD1, 5 bases. Germline CDR1 GTSNPN, CDR2 SVGIG (reference sequence). This CDR3 has 15 residues. The V end lost 2 bases, the J end lost 4 bases, and 17 bases lay between the germline ends.

The chain couples TRBV5-1 to TRBJ2-7; 9 bases fit TRBD2. J gave up 8 bases and V 4 bases, and 7 bases lay outside the gene matches. The CDR3 is 13 amino acids. Germline V gene sequence: CDR1 SGHRS, CDR2 YFSETQ. The CDR3 DNA is TGCGCCAGCAGCACGACTAGCGGCACCCAGCAGTACTTC. This translates into CASSTTSGTQQYF.